This TCR beta chain was sequenced during a study of blood T cells in healthy people across ages. The germline CDR1 and CDR2 sequences are MDHEN and SYDVKM. The CDR3 length is 14 residues. A J-beta primer mix and a sample-barcoded 5' primer were used in a second PCR of about 7 to 12 cycles. From the 5' RACE reads, TCRdb called clonotypes with MiXCR, one entry per CDR3 protein. This sample yields over 1.5 million distinct CDR3 sequences, of which around 48% are seen a single time; about 2.1% belongs to the top ten. This sequence originates from a woman in her thirties or forties in good health. Input material: blood. The chain uses TRBV28 and TRBJ2-4; D not certain. The end of the DNA is better explained by TRBJ2-7, so the J call may be wrong. As DNA, the CDR3 is TGTGCCAGCAGTTTTAGGGCCAGGCGTAGCGAGCAGTACTTC. Translating it yields CASSFRARRSEQYF.